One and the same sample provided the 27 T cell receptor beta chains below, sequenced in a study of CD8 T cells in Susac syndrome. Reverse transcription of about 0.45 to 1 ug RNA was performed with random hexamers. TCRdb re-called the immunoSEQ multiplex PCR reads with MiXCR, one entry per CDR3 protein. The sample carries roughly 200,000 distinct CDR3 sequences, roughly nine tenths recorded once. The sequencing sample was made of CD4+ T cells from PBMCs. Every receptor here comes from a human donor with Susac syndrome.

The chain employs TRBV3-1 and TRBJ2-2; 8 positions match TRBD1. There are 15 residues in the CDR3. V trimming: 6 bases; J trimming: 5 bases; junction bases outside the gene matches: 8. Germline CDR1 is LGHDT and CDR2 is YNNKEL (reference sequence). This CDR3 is CASRNSGGWTGELFF. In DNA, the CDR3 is TGTGCCAGCAGGAACTCAGGGGGCTGGACCGGGGAGCTGTTTTTT.

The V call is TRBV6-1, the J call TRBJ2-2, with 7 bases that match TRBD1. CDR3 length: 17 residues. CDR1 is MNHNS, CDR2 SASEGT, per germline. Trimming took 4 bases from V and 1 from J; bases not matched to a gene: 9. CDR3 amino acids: CASSAALGGWNTGELFF. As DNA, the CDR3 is TGTGCCAGCAGTGCTGCTTTAGGGGGCTGGAACACCGGGGAGCTGTTTTTT.

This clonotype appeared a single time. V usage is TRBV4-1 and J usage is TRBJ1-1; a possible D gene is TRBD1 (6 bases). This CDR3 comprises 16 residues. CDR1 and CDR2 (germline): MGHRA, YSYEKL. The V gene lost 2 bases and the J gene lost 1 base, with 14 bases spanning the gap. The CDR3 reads CASSQRNRVANTEAFF. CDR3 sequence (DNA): TGCGCCAGCAGCCAAAGGAACAGGGTGGCGAACACTGAAGCTTTCTTT.

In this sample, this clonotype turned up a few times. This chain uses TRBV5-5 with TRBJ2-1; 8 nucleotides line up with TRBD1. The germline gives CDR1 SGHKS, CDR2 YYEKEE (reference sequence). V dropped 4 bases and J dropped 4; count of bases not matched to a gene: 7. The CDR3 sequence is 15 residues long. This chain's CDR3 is CASSGGTGTYNEQFF. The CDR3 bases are TGTGCCAGCAGCGGGGGGACAGGTACATACAATGAGCAGTTCTTC.

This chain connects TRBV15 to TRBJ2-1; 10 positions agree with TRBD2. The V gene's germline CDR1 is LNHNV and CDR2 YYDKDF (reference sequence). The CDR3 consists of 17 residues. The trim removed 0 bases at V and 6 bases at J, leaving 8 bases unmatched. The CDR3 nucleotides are TGTGCCACCAGCAGAGATGTTCCTAGCGGGAGAATCAATGAGCAGTTCTTC. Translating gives CATSRDVPSGRINEQFF.

The CDR3 DNA sequence: TGTGCCAGCAGCCAGAGGATGGGCTCCTTCGATGGAAAACTGTTTTTT. Protein sequence: CASSQRMGSFDGKLFF. The V gene is TRBV3-1, the J gene TRBJ1-4; the D is unclear. Germline V CDR1 and CDR2: LGHDT, YNNKEL (reference sequence). The V gene lost 3 bases and the J gene lost 10 bases, with 21 bases spanning the gap. This CDR3 has 16 residues.

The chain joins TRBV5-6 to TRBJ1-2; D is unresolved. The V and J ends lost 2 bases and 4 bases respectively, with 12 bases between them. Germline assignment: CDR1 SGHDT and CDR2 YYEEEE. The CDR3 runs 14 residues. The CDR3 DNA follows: TGTGCCAGCAGCTTTAGTCAGAACCTCTATGGCTACACCTTC. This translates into CASSFSQNLYGYTF. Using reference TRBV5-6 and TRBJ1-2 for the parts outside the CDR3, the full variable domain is DAGVTQSPTHLIKTRGQQVTLRCSPKSGHDTVSWYQQALGQGPQFIFQYYEEEERQRGNFPDRFSGHQFPNYSSELNVNALLLGDSALYLCASSFSQNLYGYTFGSGTRLTVV.

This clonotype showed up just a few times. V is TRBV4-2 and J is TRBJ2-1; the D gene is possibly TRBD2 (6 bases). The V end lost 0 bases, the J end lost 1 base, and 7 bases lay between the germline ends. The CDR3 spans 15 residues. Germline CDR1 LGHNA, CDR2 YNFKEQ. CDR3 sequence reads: CASSQDRGSYNEQFF. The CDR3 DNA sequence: TGTGCCAGCAGCCAAGACCGGGGGTCCTACAATGAGCAGTTCTTC.

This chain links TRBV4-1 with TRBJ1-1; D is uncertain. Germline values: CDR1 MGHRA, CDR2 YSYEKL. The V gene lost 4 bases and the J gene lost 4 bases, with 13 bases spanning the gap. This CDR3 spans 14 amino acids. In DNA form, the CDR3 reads TGCGCCAGCAGCCTCGAAAGGGTAGGCACTGAAGCTTTCTTT. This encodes CASSLERVGTEAFF.

The CDR3 sequence: CASSLGAGGPSTDTQYF. The CDR3 DNA is TGCGCCAGCAGCCTAGGGGCGGGGGGCCCTAGCACAGATACGCAGTATTTT. The J gene is TRBJ2-3, the V gene TRBV4-1, with TRBD2 matching 8 bases. The CDR3 sequence is 17 residues long. Germline V gives CDR1 MGHRA, CDR2 YSYEKL. Trimming cost V 4 bases and J 0 bases; bases outside gene matches: 9.

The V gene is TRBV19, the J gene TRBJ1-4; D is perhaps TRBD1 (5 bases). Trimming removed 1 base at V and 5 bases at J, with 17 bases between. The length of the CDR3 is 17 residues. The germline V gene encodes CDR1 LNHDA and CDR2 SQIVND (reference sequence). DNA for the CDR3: TGTGCCAGTAGTATAGCGGGTAGGGGACCCGAAAATGAAAAACTGTTTTTT. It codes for CASSIAGRGPENEKLFF.

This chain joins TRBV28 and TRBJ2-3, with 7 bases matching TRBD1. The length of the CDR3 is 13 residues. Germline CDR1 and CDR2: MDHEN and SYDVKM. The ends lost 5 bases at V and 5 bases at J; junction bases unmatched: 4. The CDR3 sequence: CASSIRQGDTQYF. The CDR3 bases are TGTGCCAGCAGTATAAGACAGGGAGATACGCAGTATTTT. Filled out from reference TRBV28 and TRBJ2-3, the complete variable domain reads DVKVTQSSRYLVKRTGEKVFLECVQDMDHENMFWYRQDPGLGLRLIYFSYDVKMKEKGDIPEGYSVSREKKERFSLILESASTNQTSMYLCASSIRQGDTQYFGPGTRLTVL.

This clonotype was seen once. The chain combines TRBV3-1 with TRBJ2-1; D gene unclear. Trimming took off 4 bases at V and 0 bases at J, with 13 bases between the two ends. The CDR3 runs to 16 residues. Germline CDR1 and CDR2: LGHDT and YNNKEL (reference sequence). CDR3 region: CASSPKILVSYNEQFF. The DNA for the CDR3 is TGTGCCAGCAGCCCAAAGATATTAGTCTCCTACAATGAGCAGTTCTTC.

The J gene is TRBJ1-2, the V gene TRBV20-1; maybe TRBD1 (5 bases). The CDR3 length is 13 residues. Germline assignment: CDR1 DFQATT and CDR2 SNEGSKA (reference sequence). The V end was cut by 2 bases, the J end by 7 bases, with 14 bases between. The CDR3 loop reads CSARWQGGFGYTF. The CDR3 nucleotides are TGCAGTGCTAGATGGCAGGGAGGATTTGGCTACACCTTC.

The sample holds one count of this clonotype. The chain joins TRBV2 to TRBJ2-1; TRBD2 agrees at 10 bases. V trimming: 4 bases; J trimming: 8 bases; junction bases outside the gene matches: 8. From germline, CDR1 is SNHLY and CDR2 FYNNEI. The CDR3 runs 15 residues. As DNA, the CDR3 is TGTGCCAGCAGTGGCCTACTAGCGGGATCCGATGAGCAGTTCTTC. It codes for CASSGLLAGSDEQFF.

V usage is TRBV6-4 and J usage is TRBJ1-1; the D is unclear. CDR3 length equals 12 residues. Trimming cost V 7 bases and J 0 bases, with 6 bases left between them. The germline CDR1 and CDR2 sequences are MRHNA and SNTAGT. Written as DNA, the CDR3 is TGTGCCAGCATCAGGATGAACACTGAAGCTTTCTTT. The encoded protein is CASIRMNTEAFF.

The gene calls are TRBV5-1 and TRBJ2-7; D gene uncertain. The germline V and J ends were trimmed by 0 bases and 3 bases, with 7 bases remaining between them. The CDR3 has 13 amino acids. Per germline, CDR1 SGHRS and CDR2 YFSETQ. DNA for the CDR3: TGCGCCAGCAGCTTGGAGCTCTACTACGAGCAGTACTTC. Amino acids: CASSLELYYEQYF.

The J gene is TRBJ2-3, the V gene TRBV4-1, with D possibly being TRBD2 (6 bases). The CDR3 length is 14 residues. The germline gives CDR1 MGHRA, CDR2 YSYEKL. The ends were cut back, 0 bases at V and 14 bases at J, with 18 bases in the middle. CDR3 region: CASSQETSSLDRYF. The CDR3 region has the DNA TGCGCCAGCAGCCAAGAAACTAGCTCCCTGGATAGGTATTTT.

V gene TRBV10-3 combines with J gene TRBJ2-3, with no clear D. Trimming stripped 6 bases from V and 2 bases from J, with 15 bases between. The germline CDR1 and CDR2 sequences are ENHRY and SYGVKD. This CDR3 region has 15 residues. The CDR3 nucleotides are TGTGCCATCAGACGGACGGTGGAGACCACAGATACGCAGTATTTT. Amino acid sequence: CAIRRTVETTDTQYF.

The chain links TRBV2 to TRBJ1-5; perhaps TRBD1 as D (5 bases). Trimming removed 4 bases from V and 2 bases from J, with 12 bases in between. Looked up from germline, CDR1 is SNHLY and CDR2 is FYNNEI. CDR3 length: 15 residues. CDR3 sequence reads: CASSGWQGRNQPQHF. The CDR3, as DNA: TGTGCCAGCAGTGGGTGGCAGGGTCGCAATCAGCCCCAGCATTTT.

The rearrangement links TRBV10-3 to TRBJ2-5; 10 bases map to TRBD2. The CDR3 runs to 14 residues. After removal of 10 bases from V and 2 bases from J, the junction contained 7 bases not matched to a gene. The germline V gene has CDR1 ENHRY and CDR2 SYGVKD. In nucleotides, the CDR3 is TGTGCCACCGGACTAGCGGAGGTTCAAGAGACCCAGTACTTC. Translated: CATGLAEVQETQYF.

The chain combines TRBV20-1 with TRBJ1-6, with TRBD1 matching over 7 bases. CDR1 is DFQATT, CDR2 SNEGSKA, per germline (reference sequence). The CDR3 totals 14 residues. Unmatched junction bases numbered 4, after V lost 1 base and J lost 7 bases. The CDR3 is CSARVGQVNSPLHF. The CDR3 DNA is TGCAGTGCTAGAGTCGGACAGGTGAATTCACCCCTCCACTTT.

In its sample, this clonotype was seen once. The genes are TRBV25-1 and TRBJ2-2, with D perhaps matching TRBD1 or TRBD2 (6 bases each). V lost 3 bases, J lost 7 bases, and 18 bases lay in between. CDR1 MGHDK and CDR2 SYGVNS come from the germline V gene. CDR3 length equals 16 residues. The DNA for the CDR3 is TGTGCCAGCAGTGACAGGGGAGGTCCTCTTGGCGGGGAGCTGTTTTTT. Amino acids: CASSDRGGPLGGELFF.

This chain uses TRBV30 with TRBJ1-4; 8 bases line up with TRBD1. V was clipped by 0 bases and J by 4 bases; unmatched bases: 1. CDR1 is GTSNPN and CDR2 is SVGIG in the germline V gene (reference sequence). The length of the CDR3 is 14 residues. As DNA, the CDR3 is TGTGCCTGGAGTGTTGACAGGGGTAATGAAAAACTGTTTTTT. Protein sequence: CAWSVDRGNEKLFF.

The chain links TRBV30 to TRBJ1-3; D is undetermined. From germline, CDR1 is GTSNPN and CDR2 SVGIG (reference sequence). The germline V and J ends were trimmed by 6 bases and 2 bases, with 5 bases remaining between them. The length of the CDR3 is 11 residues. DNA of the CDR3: TGTGCCTGTGACCCTGGAAACACCATATATTTT. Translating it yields CACDPGNTIYF. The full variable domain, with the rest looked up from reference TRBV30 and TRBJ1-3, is SQTIHQWPATLVQPVGSPLSLECTVEGTSNPNLYWYRQAAGRGLQLLFYSVGIGQISSEVPQNLSASRPQDRQFILSSKKLLLSDSGFYLCACDPGNTIYFGEGSWLTVV.

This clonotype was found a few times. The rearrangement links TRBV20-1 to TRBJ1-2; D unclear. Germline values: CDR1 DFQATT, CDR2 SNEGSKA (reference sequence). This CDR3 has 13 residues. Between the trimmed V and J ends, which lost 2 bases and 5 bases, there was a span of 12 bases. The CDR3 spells CSARQELPYGYTF. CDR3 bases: TGCAGTGCTAGACAGGAGCTACCTTATGGCTACACCTTC.

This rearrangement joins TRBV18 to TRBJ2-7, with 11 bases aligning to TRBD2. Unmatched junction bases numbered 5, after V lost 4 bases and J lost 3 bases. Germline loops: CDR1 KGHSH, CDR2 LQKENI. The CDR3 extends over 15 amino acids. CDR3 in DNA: TGTGCCAGCTCACTACTAGCGGGAGATCTCTACGAGCAGTACTTC. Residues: CASSLLAGDLYEQYF.